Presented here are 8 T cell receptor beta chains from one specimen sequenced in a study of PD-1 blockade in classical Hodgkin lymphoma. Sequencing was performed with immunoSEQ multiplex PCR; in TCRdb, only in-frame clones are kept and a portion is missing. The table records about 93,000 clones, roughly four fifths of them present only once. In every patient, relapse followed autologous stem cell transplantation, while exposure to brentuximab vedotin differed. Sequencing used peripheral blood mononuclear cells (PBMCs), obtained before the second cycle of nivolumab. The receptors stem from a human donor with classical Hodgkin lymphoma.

This CDR3 reads CASSILDRPNQPQHF. CDR3 in DNA: TGTGCCAGTAGTATTTTAGACAGACCCAATCAGCCCCAGCATTTT. This rearrangement joins TRBV19 to TRBJ1-5, with D perhaps matching TRBD1 (5 bases). Germline V gene sequence: CDR1 LNHDA, CDR2 SQIVND (reference sequence). The CDR3 has 15 amino acids. Trimming left V 3 bases short and J 3 bases short, with 12 bases between.

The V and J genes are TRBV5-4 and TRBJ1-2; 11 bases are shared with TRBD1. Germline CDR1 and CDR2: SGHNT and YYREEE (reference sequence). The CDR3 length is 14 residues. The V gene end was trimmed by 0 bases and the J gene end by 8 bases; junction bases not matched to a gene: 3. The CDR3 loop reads CASSLGGQGEGYTF. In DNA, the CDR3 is TGTGCCAGCAGCTTGGGGGGACAGGGGGAAGGCTACACCTTC.

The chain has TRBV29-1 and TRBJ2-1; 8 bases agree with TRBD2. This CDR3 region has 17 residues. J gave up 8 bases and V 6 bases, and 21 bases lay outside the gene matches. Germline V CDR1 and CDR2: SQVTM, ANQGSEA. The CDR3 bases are TGCAGCGTAGCAGGGACTAGTGAGTCGGCTGGGGTTTATGAGCAGTTCTTC. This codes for CSVAGTSESAGVYEQFF.

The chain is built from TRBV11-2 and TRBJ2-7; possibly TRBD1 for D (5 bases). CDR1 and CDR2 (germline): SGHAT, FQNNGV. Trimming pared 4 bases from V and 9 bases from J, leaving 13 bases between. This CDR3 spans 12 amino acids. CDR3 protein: CASSSDMIGQYF. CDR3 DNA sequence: TGTGCCAGCAGCTCGGACATGATCGGGCAGTACTTC.

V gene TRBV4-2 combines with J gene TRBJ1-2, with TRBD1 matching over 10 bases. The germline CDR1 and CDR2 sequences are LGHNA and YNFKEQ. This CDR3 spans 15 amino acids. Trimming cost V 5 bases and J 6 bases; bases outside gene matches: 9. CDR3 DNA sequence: TGTGCCAGCAGCAAGCCCGGGACAGGGGTGGATGGCTACACCTTC. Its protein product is CASSKPGTGVDGYTF.

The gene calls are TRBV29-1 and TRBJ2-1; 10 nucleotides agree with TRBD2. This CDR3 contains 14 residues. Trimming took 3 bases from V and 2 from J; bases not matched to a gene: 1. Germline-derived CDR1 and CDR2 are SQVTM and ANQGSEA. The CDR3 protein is CSVDTSGTYNEQFF. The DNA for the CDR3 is TGCAGCGTTGATACTAGCGGGACCTACAATGAGCAGTTCTTC.

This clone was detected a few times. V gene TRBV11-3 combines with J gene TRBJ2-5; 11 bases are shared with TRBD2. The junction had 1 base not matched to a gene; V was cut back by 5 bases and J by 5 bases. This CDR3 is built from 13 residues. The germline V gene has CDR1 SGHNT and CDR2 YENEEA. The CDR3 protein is CASSRTSGETQYF. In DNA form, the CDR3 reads TGTGCCAGCAGCCGGACTAGCGGGGAGACCCAGTACTTC.

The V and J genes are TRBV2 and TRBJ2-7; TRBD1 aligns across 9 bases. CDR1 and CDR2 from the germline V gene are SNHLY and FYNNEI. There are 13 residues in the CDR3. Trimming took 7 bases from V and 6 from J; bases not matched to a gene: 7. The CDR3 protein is CASTVGQGSEQYF. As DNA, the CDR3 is TGTGCCAGCACCGTGGGACAGGGATCCGAGCAGTACTTC. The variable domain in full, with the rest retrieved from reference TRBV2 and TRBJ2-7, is EPEVTQTPSHQVTQMGQEVILRCVPISNHLYFYWYRQILGQKVEFLVSFYNNEISEKSEIFDDQFSVERPDGSNFTLKIRSTKLEDSAMYFCASTVGQGSEQYFGPGTRLTVT.